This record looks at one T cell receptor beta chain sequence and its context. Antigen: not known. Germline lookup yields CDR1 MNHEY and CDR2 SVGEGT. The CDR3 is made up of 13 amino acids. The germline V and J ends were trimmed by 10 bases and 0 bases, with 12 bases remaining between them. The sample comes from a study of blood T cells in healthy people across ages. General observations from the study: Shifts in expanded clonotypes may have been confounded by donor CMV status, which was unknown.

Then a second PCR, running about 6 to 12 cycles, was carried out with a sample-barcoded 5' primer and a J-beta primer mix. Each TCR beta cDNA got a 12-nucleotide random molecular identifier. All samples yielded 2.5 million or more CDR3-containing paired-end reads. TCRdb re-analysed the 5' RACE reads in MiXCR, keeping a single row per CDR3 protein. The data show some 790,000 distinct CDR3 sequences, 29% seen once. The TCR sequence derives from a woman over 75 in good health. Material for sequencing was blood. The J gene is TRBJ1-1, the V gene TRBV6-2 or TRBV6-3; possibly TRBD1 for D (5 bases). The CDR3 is CATGTSVNTEAFF. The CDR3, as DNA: TGTGCCACCGGGACGTCTGTGAACACTGAAGCTTTCTTT.